The present T cell receptor (beta chain) was sequenced within a study of cytomegalovirus exposure and HLA in healthy donors. Germline CDR1 and CDR2: SGHRS and YFSETQ. V lost 4 bases to trimming and J lost 4 bases, with 15 bases between them. The CDR3 loop spans 14 amino acids. Donors in the study were healthy people who gave bone marrow. At sampling all donors were nominally healthy, likely with unrecorded immune exposures. This clone was found a few times. The antigen is unknown. In the PCR, 60 Vbeta and 13 Jbeta primers were used. Libraries were prepared by immunoSEQ multiplex PCR; TCRdb keeps only in-frame clonotypes and omits some of them. The sample shows under 200,000 clones, 81% of them seen only once. Study-wide results and caveats: A later analysis revealed that TCR association rates differed between HLA loci, peaking at DRB1 and bottoming out at HLA-C. Researchers catalogued around 150 TCR beta chains as cytomegalovirus-associated.

This clonotype originated in a middle-aged man in good health and CMV-seropositive. Sequences were obtained from PBMCs. J is TRBJ2-7 and V is TRBV5-1; possibly TRBD1 for D (6 bases). The CDR3 loop reads CASSETQGRYEQYF. As DNA, the CDR3 is TGCGCCAGCAGCGAGACCCAGGGGAGATACGAGCAGTACTTC.